The 7 T cell receptor beta chains in this list originate from one sample, sequenced in a study of neurological immune-mediated disorders. The time point was: longitudinal time-point 2. MiXCR, run by TCRdb on the 5' RACE reads, gives a single entry per CDR3 protein. The repertoire includes some 60,000 distinct CDR3 sequences, more than 9.5% of them detected once, and about 12% sits in the top ten. Sequencing was carried out using PBMCs. The source of these receptors is a man younger than 40 in good health.

This clonotype was counted at least ten times. The chain carries TRBV5-4 and TRBJ2-5; 14 bases align to TRBD2. CDR1 and CDR2 from the germline V gene are SGHNT and YYREEE (reference sequence). The CDR3 runs 16 residues. The V segment lost 6 bases and the J segment 4 bases; nucleotides outside the gene matches: 8. The CDR3 here is CASTTGLAGVSETQYF. CDR3 nucleotides: TGTGCCAGCACAACGGGACTAGCGGGAGTATCAGAGACCCAGTACTTC.

This clonotype appeared many times. V usage is TRBV18 and J usage is TRBJ2-7; D unclear. CDR3 length equals 16 residues. Germline V CDR1 and CDR2: KGHSH, LQKENI. The V end was cut by 2 bases, the J end by 0 bases, with 14 bases between. The CDR3 DNA reads TGTGCCAGCTCACCAATGACTGTACACCTCTCCTACGAGCAGTACTTC. Translated: CASSPMTVHLSYEQYF.

This clonotype was counted a single time. The chain carries TRBV20-1 and TRBJ2-7; D is possibly TRBD2 (6 bases). Germline V gene data show CDR1 as DFQATT and CDR2 as SNEGSKA (reference sequence). The CDR3 loop spans 16 amino acids. V lost 3 bases to trimming and J lost 1 base, with 19 bases between them. CDR3 in amino acids: CSARKPGTFSSYEQYF. In DNA, the CDR3 is TGCAGTGCTAGGAAACCTGGGACTTTCTCTTCCTACGAGCAGTACTTC.

V usage is TRBV2 and J usage is TRBJ2-1; maybe TRBD2 (5 bases). The CDR3 length is 12 residues. V gave up 7 bases and J gave up 7 bases, with 11 bases separating them. The germline CDR1 and CDR2 sequences are SNHLY and FYNNEI. CDR3 bases: TGTGCCAGCAAGGGCGGGTTTAATGAGCAGTTCTTC. Amino acids: CASKGGFNEQFF.

A word on this clonotype: A much larger clone lies a single base off, so this may be a read error. The gene calls are TRBV25-1 and TRBJ2-5; 11 nucleotides match TRBD1. The CDR3 extends over 15 amino acids. Per germline, CDR1 MGHDK and CDR2 SYGVNS. Unmatched junction bases numbered 7, after V lost 7 bases and J lost 3 bases. CDR3 in DNA: TGTGCCAGCAACCTGGACAGGGGGCTGGAAGAGACCCAGTACTTC. The encoded protein is CASNLDRGLEETQYF.

This clonotype has a count of ten or more. The chain uses TRBV3-1 and TRBJ2-7; D may match TRBD1 or TRBD2 (5 bases each). CDR3 size: 12 residues. With 8 bases removed from V and 5 bases from J, the gap between germline ends came to 13 bases. Germline V gene lookup returns CDR1 LGHDT and CDR2 YNNKEL (reference sequence). CDR3 DNA: TGTGCCAGCTCCGGGGCACTGAACGAGCAGTACTTC. Translating it yields CASSGALNEQYF.

With regard to this clonotype: A single base separates this from a much larger clone, so it may be a read error. V and J are TRBV11-2 and TRBJ2-7, with 7 bases fitting TRBD1. V lost 5 bases, J lost 4 bases, and 14 bases stayed unmatched. Germline CDR1 is SGHAT and CDR2 is FQNNGV. The CDR3 has 16 amino acids. The CDR3 nucleotides are TGTGCCAGCAGCATAGGAACACAGGGGACAGTATACGAGCAGTACTTC. Translated: CASSIGTQGTVYEQYF.